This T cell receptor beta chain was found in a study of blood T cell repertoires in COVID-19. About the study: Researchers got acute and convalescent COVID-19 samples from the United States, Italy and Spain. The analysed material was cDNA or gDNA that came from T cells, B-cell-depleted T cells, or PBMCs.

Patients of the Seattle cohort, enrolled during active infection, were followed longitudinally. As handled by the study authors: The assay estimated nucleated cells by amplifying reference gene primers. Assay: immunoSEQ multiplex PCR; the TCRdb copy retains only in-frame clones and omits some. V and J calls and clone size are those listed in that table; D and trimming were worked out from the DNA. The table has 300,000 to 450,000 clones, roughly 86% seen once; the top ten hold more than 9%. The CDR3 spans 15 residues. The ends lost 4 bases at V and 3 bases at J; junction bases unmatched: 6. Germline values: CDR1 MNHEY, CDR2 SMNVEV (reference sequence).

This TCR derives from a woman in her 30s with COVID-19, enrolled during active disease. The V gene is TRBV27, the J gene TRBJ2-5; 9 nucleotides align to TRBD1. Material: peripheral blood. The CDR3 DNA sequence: TGTGCCAGCAGTTCTATCCGGGACAGGGAAGAGACCCAGTACTTC. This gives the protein CASSSIRDREETQYF.